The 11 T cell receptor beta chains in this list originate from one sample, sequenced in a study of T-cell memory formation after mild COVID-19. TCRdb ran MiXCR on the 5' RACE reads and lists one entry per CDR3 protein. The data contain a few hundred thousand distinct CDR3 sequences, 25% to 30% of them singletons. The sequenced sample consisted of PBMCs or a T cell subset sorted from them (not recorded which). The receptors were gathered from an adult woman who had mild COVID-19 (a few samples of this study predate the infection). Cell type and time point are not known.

CDR3 region: CASSSTRADTQYF. CDR3 in DNA: TGTGCCAGCAGCTCGACTCGGGCAGATACGCAGTATTTT. The J gene is TRBJ2-3, the V gene TRBV7-2; D is ambiguous. Germline CDR1 is SGHTA and CDR2 is FQGNSA. With 4 bases removed from V and 4 bases from J, the gap between germline ends came to 9 bases. This CDR3 has 13 residues.

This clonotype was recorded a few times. CDR3 region: CSVDPQRGVQETQYF. In DNA, the CDR3 is TGCAGCGTTGATCCCCAGCGGGGGGTCCAAGAGACCCAGTACTTC. This chain links TRBV29-1 with TRBJ2-5, with 9 bases lining up with TRBD2. CDR1 and CDR2 (germline): SQVTM, ANQGSEA. The CDR3 is made up of 15 amino acids. After removal of 3 bases from V and 1 base from J, the junction contained 6 bases not matched to a gene.

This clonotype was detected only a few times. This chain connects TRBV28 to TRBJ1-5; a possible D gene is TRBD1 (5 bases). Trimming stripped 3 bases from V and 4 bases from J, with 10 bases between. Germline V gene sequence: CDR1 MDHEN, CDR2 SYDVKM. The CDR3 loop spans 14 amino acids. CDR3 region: CASSLGTDNQPQHF. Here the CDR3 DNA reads TGTGCCAGCAGTTTGGGGACGGATAATCAGCCCCAGCATTTT.

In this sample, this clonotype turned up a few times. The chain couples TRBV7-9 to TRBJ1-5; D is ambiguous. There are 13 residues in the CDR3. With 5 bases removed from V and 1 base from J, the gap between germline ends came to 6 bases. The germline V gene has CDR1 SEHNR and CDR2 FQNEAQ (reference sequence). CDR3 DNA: TGTGCCAGCAGCCGACAAAGCAATCAGCCCCAGCATTTT. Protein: CASSRQSNQPQHF.

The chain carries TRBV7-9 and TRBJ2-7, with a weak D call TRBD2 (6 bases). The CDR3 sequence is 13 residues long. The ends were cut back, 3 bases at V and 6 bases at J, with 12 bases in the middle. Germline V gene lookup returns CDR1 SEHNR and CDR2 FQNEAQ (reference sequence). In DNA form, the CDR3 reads TGTGCCAGCAGCTTTTCTAGCGAGGTCGAGCAGTACTTC. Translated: CASSFSSEVEQYF.

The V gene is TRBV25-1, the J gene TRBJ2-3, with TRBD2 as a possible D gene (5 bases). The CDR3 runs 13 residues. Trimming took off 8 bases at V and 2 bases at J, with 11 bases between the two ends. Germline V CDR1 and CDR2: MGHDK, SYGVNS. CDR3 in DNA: TGTGCCAGCGAGCGGCTCAACACAGATACGCAGTATTTT. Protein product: CASERLNTDTQYF.

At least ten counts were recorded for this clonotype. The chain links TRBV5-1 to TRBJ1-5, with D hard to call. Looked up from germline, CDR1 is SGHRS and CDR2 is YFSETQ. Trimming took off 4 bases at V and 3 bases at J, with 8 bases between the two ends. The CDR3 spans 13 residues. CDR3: CASSVGDNQPQHF. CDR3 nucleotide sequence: TGCGCCAGCAGCGTGGGTGACAATCAGCCCCAGCATTTT.

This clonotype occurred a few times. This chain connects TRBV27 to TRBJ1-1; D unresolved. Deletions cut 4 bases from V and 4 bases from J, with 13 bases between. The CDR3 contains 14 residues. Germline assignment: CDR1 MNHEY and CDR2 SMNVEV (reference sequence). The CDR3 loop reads CASSSLRPGTEAFF. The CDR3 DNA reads TGTGCCAGCAGTTCATTACGGCCGGGCACTGAAGCTTTCTTT.

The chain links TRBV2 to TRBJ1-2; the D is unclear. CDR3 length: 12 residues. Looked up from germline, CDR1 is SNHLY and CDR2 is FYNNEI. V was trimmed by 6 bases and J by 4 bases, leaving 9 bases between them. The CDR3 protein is CASSSVTYGYTF. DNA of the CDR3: TGTGCCAGCAGCTCCGTTACCTATGGCTACACCTTC.

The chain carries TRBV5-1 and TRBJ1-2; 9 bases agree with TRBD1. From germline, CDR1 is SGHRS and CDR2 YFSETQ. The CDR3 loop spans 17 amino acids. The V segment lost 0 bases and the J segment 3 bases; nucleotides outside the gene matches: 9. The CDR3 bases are TGCGCCAGCAGCTTGGTGGAACAGGGGGCAGGATACTATGGCTACACCTTC. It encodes CASSLVEQGAGYYGYTF. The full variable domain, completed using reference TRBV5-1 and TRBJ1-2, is KAGVTQTPRYLIKTRGQQVTLSCSPISGHRSVSWYQQTPGQGLQFLFEYFSETQRNKGNFPGRFSGRQFSNSRSEMNVSTLELGDSALYLCASSLVEQGAGYYGYTFGSGTRLTVV.

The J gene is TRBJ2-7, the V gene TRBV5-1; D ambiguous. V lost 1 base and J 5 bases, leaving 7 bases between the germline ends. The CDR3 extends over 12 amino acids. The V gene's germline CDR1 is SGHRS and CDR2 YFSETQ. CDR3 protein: CASSLTRDEQYF. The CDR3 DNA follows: TGCGCCAGCAGCTTGACCCGGGACGAGCAGTACTTC. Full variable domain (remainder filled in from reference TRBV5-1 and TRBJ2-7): KAGVTQTPRYLIKTRGQQVTLSCSPISGHRSVSWYQQTPGQGLQFLFEYFSETQRNKGNFPGRFSGRQFSNSRSEMNVSTLELGDSALYLCASSLTRDEQYFGPGTRLTVT.